The entry below gives a single T cell receptor (beta chain) sequence along with its context. Its antigen is not yet known. Base qualities are not recorded, but no much larger clone differs from it by a single base. The data are from a study of blood T cell repertoires in COVID-19 (dated by TCRdb to the early 2020s). The study in broad terms: The collaborator samples originated in the United States, Italy and Spain and spanned the acute and convalescent phases of COVID-19. The prospective study material was composed of cDNA or gDNA derived from T cells, B-cell-depleted T cells, or PBMCs. The dataset comprised deeply sampled blood TCRbeta repertoires from subjects exposed to, actively infected with, or recovered from COVID-19. The repertoires were made available in a free public database intended to serve as a resource for research on the immune response to SARS-CoV-2. Samples came from the ongoing ImmuneRACE study (first 160 participants) plus 1,254 subjects from 6 global collaborators. Sample metadata almost always included a de-identified subject ID, COVID-19 status, age in years and sex. HLA class I and class II types, where available, came from metadata supplied by the sample provider rather than from assay-based typing.

One collaborating source in Seattle enrolled patients during active infection and followed them longitudinally through the course of disease. Each collaborating institution followed its own protocols to collect whole blood in K2EDTA tubes. For TCRbeta analysis, collaborators shipped samples as frozen whole blood, isolated PBMCs, or DNA extracted from either of those sample types. TCRbeta CDR3 regions were amplified from genomic DNA using the immunoSEQ Assay, a bias-controlled multiplex PCR. Per the source publication's procedure: The number of nucleated cells in each sample was estimated from the amplification of reference gene primers within the assay. To quantify the absolute abundance of each unique TCRbeta CDR3 rearrangement, sequence reads were collapsed and filtered. Productive Simpson clonality was computed per sample as the square root of Simpson's diversity index over productive rearrangements. In its TCRdb copy, this immuneACCESS table keeps in-frame sequences only and misses some clones. Where compared with another copy, unresolved V genes explain less than half of these, and the others have no known cause. The DNA gave D and trimming, while V, J and clone size come from that table. The sample has 65,000 or so clones on record, approximately 80% of them singletons. Roughly 10% of the sample goes to the ten largest clones.

The full study reports these points: How much clinical and demographic metadata was included differed by source and by participant, and the metadata was provided uncurated.

Reading the germline V gene (reference sequence) gives CDR1 SEHNR and CDR2 FQNEAQ. Cut back by 5 bases and 5 bases, the V and J ends lie 21 bases apart. CDR3 length: 17 amino acids, cysteine to phenylalanine. CDR3 DNA only is kept here, 51 bases in frame from base 1. The rearrangement combines TRBV7-9 with TRBJ1-4, with the identity of the D gene unclear. Sequenced material: peripheral blood. This clonotype was obtained from a man aged 30-40 years with COVID-19, enrolled during active disease. The DNA sequence reads TGTGCCAGCAGCCCCCCCATACTCGGGGAGAAGAATGAAAAACTGTTTTTT. It is translated as CASSPPILGEKNEKLFF.